This TCR beta chain was sequenced during a study of blood T cells in healthy people across ages. Study-level points and caveats: Across samples, TCR beta diversity tracked strongly with naive T cell percentage.

Then a second PCR, running about 6 to 12 cycles, was carried out with a sample-barcoded 5' primer and a J-beta primer mix. TCRdb recomputed calls from the 5' RACE reads with MiXCR, one row per CDR3 protein. The sample consists of fewer than 950,000 distinct CDR3 sequences, 53% of them appearing once. The CDR3 length is 13 residues. Trimming stripped 4 bases from V and 6 bases from J, with 11 bases between. Germline V gives CDR1 MNHNY, CDR2 SVGAGI (reference sequence). In regard to this clonotype: Its antigen is unknown.

This chain connects TRBV6-6 to TRBJ2-3; D remains unclear. The source is a man older than 75 in good health. The sequencing input was blood. Here the CDR3 DNA reads TGTGCCAGCAGTTTCCGCGTACCTGATACGCAGTATTTT. This translates into CASSFRVPDTQYF.